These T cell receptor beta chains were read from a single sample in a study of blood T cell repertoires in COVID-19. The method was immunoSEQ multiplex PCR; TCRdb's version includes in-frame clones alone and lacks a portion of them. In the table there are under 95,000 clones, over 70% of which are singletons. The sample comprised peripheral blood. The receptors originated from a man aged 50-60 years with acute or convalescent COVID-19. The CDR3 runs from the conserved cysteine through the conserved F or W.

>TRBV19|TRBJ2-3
CASSIGGVGRQDTQYF
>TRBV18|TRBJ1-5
CASSLTTGNDNQPQHF
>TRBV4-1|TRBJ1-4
CASSHHGITGGTEKLFF
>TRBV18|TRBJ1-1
CASSQATGGYTEAFF
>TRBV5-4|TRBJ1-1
CASSFKTGGNTEAFF
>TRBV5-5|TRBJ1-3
CASSLQGSGNTIYF
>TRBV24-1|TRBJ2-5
CATSPSPGQGSQETQYF
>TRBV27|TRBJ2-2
CASSFVYPSTNTGELFF
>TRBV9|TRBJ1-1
CASSKDRGRSEAFF
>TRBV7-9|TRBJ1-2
CASSLEDRETPNYGYTF
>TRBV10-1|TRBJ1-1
CASSQTGENTEAFF
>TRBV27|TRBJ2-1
CASSRTDLPYNEQFF
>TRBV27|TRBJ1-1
CASSSVGEGTEAFF
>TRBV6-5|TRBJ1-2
CASSYSWAAGYGYTF
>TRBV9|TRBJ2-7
CAPGREGRGEQYF
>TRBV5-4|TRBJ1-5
CASSLRVYPQHF
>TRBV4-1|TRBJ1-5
CASSQVVGGILNQPQHF
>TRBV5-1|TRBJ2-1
CASSILGTGGNEQFF
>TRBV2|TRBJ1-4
CASSDGQKLFF
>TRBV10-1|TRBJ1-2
CASSPGTHYGYTF
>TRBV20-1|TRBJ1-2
CSATLTGGYTF
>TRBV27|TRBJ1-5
CASSLRTPPPYRSNDQPQHF
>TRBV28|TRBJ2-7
CASRRTGGILRSYEQYF
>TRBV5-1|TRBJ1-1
CASSLGWRATEAFF
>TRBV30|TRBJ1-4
CAWSALNRGPNEKLFF
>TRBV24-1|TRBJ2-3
CATSGQERGTDTQYF
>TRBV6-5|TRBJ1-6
CASSSPQGNSPLHF
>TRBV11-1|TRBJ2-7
CASSLDRGKGEQYF